The 29 T cell receptor beta chains presented below share a single source sample, sequenced in a study of blood T cell repertoires in COVID-19 (dated by TCRdb to 2018 to 2021). The protocol used for the library was the immunoSEQ multiplex PCR assay. The source is immuneACCESS, and TCRdb retained only in-frame sequences with V and J called. Part of the clones is not carried over; for the studies checked, unresolved V genes explain less than half of this, and the remainder is unexplained. The sample contains 110,000 or so clones, more than 60% of them found a single time. The top ten hold 5% to 8% of the sample. Sequenced input: peripheral blood. These receptors all stem from a man aged 70 or older with acute or convalescent COVID-19.

The genes are TRBV18 and TRBJ2-2; tentatively, D is TRBD2 (5 bases). The CDR3 loop spans 16 amino acids. Germline CDR1 reads KGHSH; CDR2 reads LQKENI. The germline V and J ends were trimmed by 1 base and 5 bases, with 14 bases remaining between them. The CDR3, as DNA: TGTGCCAGCTCACCACAGAAAGGGAGAGGGACCGGGGAGCTGTTTTTT. It encodes CASSPQKGRGTGELFF.

CDR3 sequence reads: CASRGGLASAGELFF. The CDR3 nucleotides read TGTGCCAGCAGAGGGGGACTAGCATCCGCCGGGGAGCTGTTTTTT. This chain connects TRBV11-1 to TRBJ2-2; 9 bases align to TRBD2. The germline V gene has CDR1 SGHAT and CDR2 FQDESV (reference sequence). The CDR3 is made up of 15 amino acids. Trimming at V came to 6 bases and at J to 6 bases, leaving 8 bases not matched to a gene.

This clone came up a few times. V gene TRBV7-9 combines with J gene TRBJ1-2; no firm D call. Trimming left V 5 bases short and J 5 bases short, with 15 bases between. The CDR3 loop spans 14 amino acids. From germline, CDR1 is SEHNR and CDR2 FQNEAQ (reference sequence). The CDR3, as DNA: TGTGCCAGCAGCGCGGTCTTCTCGGGGTATGGCTACACCTTC. As protein: CASSAVFSGYGYTF.

The chain couples TRBV5-1 to TRBJ2-3; maybe TRBD2 (6 bases). Germline V gene sequence: CDR1 SGHRS, CDR2 YFSETQ. The CDR3 runs to 14 residues. V shed 1 base and J shed 6 bases, with 12 bases lying between them. Here the CDR3 reads CASSLRRERDTQYF. CDR3 sequence (DNA): TGCGCCAGCAGCTTGAGGAGGGAGCGCGATACGCAGTATTTT.

The chain carries TRBV3-1 (or the pseudogene TRBV3-2) and TRBJ2-2, with 9 bases matching TRBD1. The germline V gene encodes CDR1 LGHDT and CDR2 YNNKEL (reference sequence). V gave up 2 bases and J gave up 6 bases; unmatched junction bases: 7. The CDR3 runs 16 residues. The CDR3 reads CASSQMDRGLAGELFF. The CDR3, as DNA: TGTGCCAGCAGCCAAATGGACAGGGGTCTGGCCGGGGAGCTGTTTTTT.

The chain is built from TRBV11-2 and TRBJ1-4; D is uncertain. V was trimmed by 2 bases and J by 4 bases, leaving 5 bases between them. The germline gives CDR1 SGHAT, CDR2 FQNNGV. The CDR3 has 13 residues. The CDR3 region has the DNA TGTGCCAGCAGCTTAATTCTTAATGAAAAACTGTTTTTT. It encodes CASSLILNEKLFF.

V usage is TRBV2 and J usage is TRBJ1-2, with D tentatively TRBD1 (6 bases). The V end was cut by 7 bases, the J end by 3 bases, with 18 bases between. Germline V gene data show CDR1 as SNHLY and CDR2 as FYNNEI. The CDR3 spans 15 residues. Here the CDR3 DNA reads TGTGCCAGCAAATTGACAGGAAACCCCTACTATGGCTACACCTTC. Amino acids: CASKLTGNPYYGYTF. Filled out from reference TRBV2 and TRBJ1-2, the complete variable domain reads EPEVTQTPSHQVTQMGQEVILRCVPISNHLYFYWYRQILGQKVEFLVSFYNNEISEKSEIFDDQFSVERPDGSNFTLKIRSTKLEDSAMYFCASKLTGNPYYGYTFGSGTRLTVV.

The gene calls are TRBV24-1 and TRBJ2-7; TRBD1 aligns across 10 bases. CDR3 length equals 13 residues. Looked up from germline, CDR1 is KGHDR and CDR2 is SFDVKD. The V and J ends lost 5 bases and 5 bases, in that order; junction bases with no gene match: 2. The DNA for the CDR3 is TGTGCCACCAGTGTGGGACAGGGGAACGAGCAGTACTTC. Its translation: CATSVGQGNEQYF.

This chain joins TRBV4-2 and TRBJ1-5; TRBD1 is a possible D gene (5 bases). Trimming cost V 3 bases and J 5 bases, with 20 bases left between them. The CDR3 consists of 17 residues. Germline CDR1 and CDR2: LGHNA and YNFKEQ. Written as DNA, the CDR3 is TGTGCCAGCAGCCATGGTGTTCAGGGTTACGGGTATCAGCCCCAGCATTTT. Residues: CASSHGVQGYGYQPQHF.

The V gene is TRBV19, the J gene TRBJ2-1, with 7 bases aligning to TRBD2. From germline, CDR1 is LNHDA and CDR2 SQIVND (reference sequence). CDR3 length: 15 amino acids. Trimming at V came to 9 bases and at J to 6 bases, leaving 14 bases not matched to a gene. CDR3 sequence: CASLSGLGLANEQFF. For the CDR3, the DNA is TGTGCCAGCTTATCCGGACTAGGCTTAGCCAATGAGCAGTTCTTC.

This clone was seen a few times. The V and J genes are TRBV29-1 and TRBJ2-2; D not certain. This CDR3 has 11 residues. Germline-derived CDR1 and CDR2 are SQVTM and ANQGSEA. V lost 5 bases and J 4 bases, leaving 5 bases between the germline ends. The CDR3 DNA sequence: TGCAGCGTTCTACTCACCGGGGAGCTGTTTTTT. This encodes CSVLLTGELFF.

The CDR3 DNA follows: TGTGCCAGCAGCTTCGACAGGAAAGAGACCCAGTACTTC. This gives the protein CASSFDRKETQYF. The chain carries TRBV5-4 and TRBJ2-5, with TRBD1 as a possible D gene (6 bases). Germline V CDR1 and CDR2: SGHNT, YYREEE (reference sequence). The CDR3 runs 13 residues. Trimming pared 2 bases from V and 3 bases from J, leaving 8 bases between. Based on the CDR3 plus reference TRBV5-4 and TRBJ2-5, the full variable domain is ETGVTQSPTHLIKTRGQQVTLRCSSQSGHNTVSWYQQALGQGPQFIFQYYREEENGRGNFPPRFSGLQFPNYSSELNVNALELDDSALYLCASSFDRKETQYFGPGTRLLVL.

This chain uses TRBV18 with TRBJ2-1, with D perhaps TRBD1 (6 bases). Trimming took off 2 bases at V and 5 bases at J, with 10 bases between the two ends. CDR3 length: 14 amino acids. Germline lookup yields CDR1 KGHSH and CDR2 LQKENI. CDR3 coding DNA: TGTGCCAGCTCACCAAGGCCAGGGGACAATGAGCAGTTCTTC. This gives the protein CASSPRPGDNEQFF.

The V call is TRBV7-9, the J call TRBJ1-3; D not resolved. The ends were cut back, 2 bases at V and 0 bases at J, with 11 bases in the middle. The CDR3 loop spans 16 amino acids. Germline V gene lookup returns CDR1 SEHNR and CDR2 FQNEAQ (reference sequence). This CDR3 is CASSLFLGSSGNTIYF. Written as DNA, the CDR3 is TGTGCCAGCAGCTTATTCTTGGGGAGCTCTGGAAACACCATATATTTT.

The V and J genes are TRBV7-9 and TRBJ1-6, with D unresolved. V lost 4 bases to trimming and J lost 8 bases, with 15 bases between them. CDR3 size: 15 residues. Germline CDR1 reads SEHNR; CDR2 reads FQNEAQ (reference sequence). CDR3 region: CASSSIEGSDSPLHF. For the CDR3, the DNA is TGTGCCAGCAGCTCGATCGAGGGTTCTGATTCACCCCTCCACTTT.

This chain links TRBV5-1 with TRBJ2-1; 7 nucleotides align to TRBD1. This CDR3 has 16 amino acids. Germline CDR1 and CDR2: SGHRS and YFSETQ. After removal of 4 bases from V and 2 bases from J, the junction contained 9 bases not matched to a gene. This chain's CDR3 is CASSIDQGVPYNEQFF. CDR3 sequence (DNA): TGCGCCAGCAGCATTGATCAGGGGGTACCCTACAATGAGCAGTTCTTC.

The chain joins TRBV13 to TRBJ2-5; 10 bases match TRBD1. The V and J ends lost 5 bases and 2 bases, in that order; junction bases with no gene match: 11. The CDR3 runs to 17 residues. Germline CDR1 is PRHDT and CDR2 is FYEKMQ (reference sequence). CDR3 bases: TGTGCCAGCAGCCCTAGTATCGGGACAGGGGAACAAGAGACCCAGTACTTC. Its translation is CASSPSIGTGEQETQYF.

The chain links TRBV18 to TRBJ1-1; no reliable D call. CDR3 length: 14 amino acids. CDR1 and CDR2 (germline): KGHSH, LQKENI. V shed 0 bases and J shed 8 bases, with 13 bases lying between them. Here the CDR3 reads CASSPPSTSGEAFF. In DNA form, the CDR3 reads TGTGCCAGCTCACCACCGAGCACATCAGGCGAAGCTTTCTTT.

The J gene is TRBJ1-1, the V gene TRBV18; D gene ambiguous. Per germline, CDR1 KGHSH and CDR2 LQKENI. The CDR3 consists of 12 residues. The V end was cut by 3 bases, the J end by 5 bases, with 7 bases between. CDR3 protein: CASSPRVTEAFF. CDR3 DNA: TGTGCCAGCTCACCTCGGGTAACTGAAGCTTTCTTT.

The rearrangement uses TRBV28 and TRBJ2-2; 9 bases line up with TRBD1. V shed 8 bases, J shed 5 bases, and the junction held 6 bases outside the gene matches. Per the germline V gene, CDR1 is MDHEN and CDR2 is SYDVKM. CDR3 length: 14 residues. CDR3 DNA sequence: TGTGCCAGCTTCGGACAGGGGAGGACCGGGGAGCTGTTTTTT. Translating gives CASFGQGRTGELFF.

This clone was recorded at least ten times. The CDR3 protein is CASREGGGGDGNIQYF. Here the CDR3 DNA reads TGTGCCAGCAGGGAGGGAGGAGGGGGGGACGGGAACATTCAGTACTTC. The rearrangement uses TRBV6-6 and TRBJ2-4; tentatively, D is TRBD2 (7 bases). V dropped 6 bases and J dropped 7 bases, with 22 bases sitting between them. Germline assignment: CDR1 MNHNY and CDR2 SVGAGI (reference sequence). The CDR3 contains 16 residues.

CDR3 loop: CASKGRGETQYF. The DNA of the CDR3 is TGTGCCTCAAAGGGAAGGGGAGAGACCCAGTACTTC. This sequence joins TRBV5-4 and TRBJ2-5, with D possibly matching TRBD1 (5 bases). This CDR3 is built from 12 residues. Germline assignment: CDR1 SGHNT and CDR2 YYREEE (reference sequence). The V end was cut by 10 bases, the J end by 4 bases, with 14 bases between.

This chain connects TRBV6-2 or TRBV6-3 to TRBJ2-1, with 15 nucleotides matching TRBD2. Germline CDR1 is MNHEY and CDR2 is SVGEGT. After removal of 2 bases from V and 7 bases from J, the junction contained 12 bases not matched to a gene. CDR3 length: 19 amino acids. CDR3 bases: TGTGCCAGCAGTTACAGGGGACCCTGGACTAGCGGGGGGGCGAATGAGCAGTTCTTC. It is translated as CASSYRGPWTSGGANEQFF.

This chain joins TRBV4-2 and TRBJ2-5; 12 bases line up with TRBD2. The CDR3 runs 19 residues. V lost 4 bases, J lost 1 base, and 13 bases stayed unmatched. Germline values: CDR1 LGHNA, CDR2 YNFKEQ. The CDR3 loop reads CASSRQGQTSGGSQETQYF. CDR3 sequence (DNA): TGTGCCAGCAGCCGTCAGGGTCAAACTAGCGGGGGGTCCCAAGAGACCCAGTACTTC.

The chain combines TRBV5-6 with TRBJ1-3, with D tentatively TRBD1 (5 bases). This CDR3 has 16 amino acids. Germline V gene lookup returns CDR1 SGHDT and CDR2 YYEEEE. Trimming pared 3 bases from V and 5 bases from J, leaving 18 bases between. CDR3 in amino acids: CASSSQAGTGRNTIYF. In nucleotides, the CDR3 is TGTGCCAGCAGCTCTCAAGCGGGGACCGGTAGAAACACCATATATTTT.

CDR3 region: CSVGGGGNAGNTIYF. The CDR3, as DNA: TGCAGCGTTGGAGGGGGGGGAAACGCTGGAAACACCATATATTTT. V usage is TRBV29-1 and J usage is TRBJ1-3, with TRBD1 as a possible D gene (6 bases). The CDR3 runs 15 residues. V gave up 4 bases and J gave up 2 bases, with 15 bases separating them. Germline-derived CDR1 and CDR2 are SQVTM and ANQGSEA. The entire variable domain, with the rest obtained from reference TRBV29-1 and TRBJ1-3, is as follows: SAVISQKPSRDICQRGTSLTIQCQVDSQVTMMFWYRQQPGQSLTLIATANQGSEATYESGFVIDKFPISRPNLTFSTLTVSNMSPEDSSIYLCSVGGGGNAGNTIYFGEGSWLTVV.

The gene calls are TRBV2 and TRBJ2-1, with 10 positions matching TRBD2. The CDR3 covers 15 residues. Losses at the gene ends were 7 bases for V and 6 bases for J; bases not matched to a gene: 9. Germline CDR1 is SNHLY and CDR2 is FYNNEI. CDR3 sequence (DNA): TGTGCCAGCACCAGCGGGGGGGTTACCGTCAATGAGCAGTTCTTC. Translating gives CASTSGGVTVNEQFF. Looking up the rest from reference TRBV2 and TRBJ2-1 gives the full variable domain: EPEVTQTPSHQVTQMGQEVILRCVPISNHLYFYWYRQILGQKVEFLVSFYNNEISEKSEIFDDQFSVERPDGSNFTLKIRSTKLEDSAMYFCASTSGGVTVNEQFFGPGTRLTVL.

This clone is a singleton in its sample. The chain joins TRBV4-2 to TRBJ2-3, with TRBD2 matching 9 bases. The junction had 4 bases not matched to a gene; V was cut back by 3 bases and J by 3 bases. The CDR3 consists of 15 residues. CDR1 is LGHNA, CDR2 YNFKEQ, per germline. The chain's CDR3 is CASSQLAGVTDTQYF. CDR3 DNA sequence: TGTGCCAGCAGCCAGTTAGCGGGAGTGACAGATACGCAGTATTTT.

This clone is a singleton in its sample. This chain joins TRBV10-3 and TRBJ1-5; 7 positions agree with TRBD1. The CDR3 consists of 15 residues. After removal of 4 bases from V and 2 bases from J, the junction contained 5 bases not matched to a gene. Germline V gene sequence: CDR1 ENHRY, CDR2 SYGVKD. CDR3 nucleotide sequence: TGTGCCATCAGTGCGGAGGGGGCGGGCAATCAGCCCCAGCATTTT. It codes for CAISAEGAGNQPQHF.